Following are 5 T cell receptor beta chains from one sample sequenced in a study of cytomegalovirus exposure and HLA in healthy donors. PCR was performed using 60 Vbeta and 13 Jbeta primers. Sequencing used immunoSEQ multiplex PCR; TCRdb keeps in-frame clones, though not all of them. The repertoire includes under 200,000 clones, roughly four fifths of them detected once, and roughly 3% sits in the top ten. Source material: PBMCs. The receptor source for this set is a woman aged 50 to 65 in good health and CMV-seropositive.

The V and J genes are TRBV5-4 and TRBJ2-3; D ambiguous. V was pared by 0 bases and J by 4 bases, with 15 bases between. The germline CDR1 and CDR2 sequences are SGHNT and YYREEE (reference sequence). There are 16 residues in the CDR3. The CDR3 reads CASSLARIRSADTQYF. The CDR3 coding sequence is TGTGCCAGCAGCTTGGCCCGTATTCGGTCGGCAGATACGCAGTATTTT.

V and J are TRBV6-5 and TRBJ2-3; 9 bases agree with TRBD2. The CDR3 runs 15 residues. In germline, CDR1 is MNHEY, CDR2 SVGAGI. The ends lost 0 bases at V and 10 bases at J; junction bases unmatched: 8. CDR3 coding DNA: TGTGCCAGCAGTTACTCGCGGGGGGGCGATGTGCCGCAGTATTTT. Protein product: CASSYSRGGDVPQYF.

The chain joins TRBV6-4 to TRBJ2-1; 7 bases fit TRBD1. The junction had 10 bases not matched to a gene; V was cut back by 5 bases and J by 6 bases. CDR3 length: 15 amino acids. Germline-derived CDR1 and CDR2 are MRHNA and SNTAGT. CDR3 amino acids: CASSTRQGSINEQFF. The CDR3 DNA sequence: TGTGCCAGCAGTACCAGACAGGGATCGATCAATGAGCAGTTCTTC.

This clone was detected once. This chain links TRBV5-4 with TRBJ2-1; D may be TRBD2 (6 bases). Trimming removed 0 bases from V and 7 bases from J, with 8 bases in between. CDR1 and CDR2 from the germline V gene are SGHNT and YYREEE (reference sequence). This CDR3 has 13 residues. The CDR3 sequence: CASSLVGTNEQFF. CDR3 in DNA: TGTGCCAGCAGCTTGGTGGGGACTAATGAGCAGTTCTTC.

The chain combines TRBV5-6 with TRBJ1-5; D ambiguous. The CDR3 consists of 12 residues. Germline lookup yields CDR1 SGHDT and CDR2 YYEEEE. Trimming removed 2 bases from V and 5 bases from J, with 5 bases in between. The CDR3 DNA reads TGTGCCAGCAGCTTCGTTGATCAGCCCCAGCATTTT. Its translation: CASSFVDQPQHF. The variable domain in full, completed from reference TRBV5-6 and TRBJ1-5, reads DAGVTQSPTHLIKTRGQQVTLRCSPKSGHDTVSWYQQALGQGPQFIFQYYEEEERQRGNFPDRFSGHQFPNYSSELNVNALLLGDSALYLCASSFVDQPQHFGDGTRLSIL.